Shown below are 30 T cell receptor beta chains from a single sample sequenced in a study of blood T cell repertoires in COVID-19. Sequencing used immunoSEQ multiplex PCR; TCRdb keeps in-frame clones, though not all of them. The sample holds roughly 430,000 clones, approximately 86% seen once. Sequenced material: PBMCs or T cells enriched from blood (not recorded which). Receptors originate from a woman aged 40 to 55 with acute COVID-19.

The chain recombines TRBV7-9 with TRBJ2-1; 14 bases match TRBD2. Germline trimming cut 5 bases from V and 6 bases from J; bases unmatched to any gene: 6. Germline values: CDR1 SEHNR, CDR2 FQNEAQ (reference sequence). The CDR3 sequence is 16 residues long. CDR3 bases: TGTGCCAGCAGCCCAACGGGACTAGCGGGGGTCAATGAGCAGTTCTTC. It yields the protein CASSPTGLAGVNEQFF.

This chain uses TRBV5-6 with TRBJ2-7; 7 bases line up with TRBD1. V shed 0 bases and J 0 bases; nucleotides not matched to a gene: 3. Germline loops: CDR1 SGHDT, CDR2 YYEEEE. This CDR3 region has 15 residues. In DNA, the CDR3 is TGTGCCAGCAGCTTGGTACAGGGGTACTCCTACGAGCAGTACTTC. Amino acids: CASSLVQGYSYEQYF.

The chain uses TRBV12-3 or TRBV12-4 and TRBJ2-7; D might be TRBD1 (6 bases). Trimming cost V 5 bases and J 6 bases, with 14 bases left between them. The CDR3 is made up of 13 amino acids. The CDR3 sequence: CASSPNRVSEQYF. DNA for the CDR3: TGTGCCAGCAGTCCCAACAGGGTGAGCGAGCAGTACTTC.

V usage is TRBV6-4 and J usage is TRBJ2-1; 9 bases align to TRBD2. The CDR3 covers 15 residues. The V segment lost 4 bases and the J segment 9 bases; nucleotides outside the gene matches: 10. The germline V gene has CDR1 MRHNA and CDR2 SNTAGT. The CDR3 spells CASSVSGGPLSEQFF. CDR3 nucleotide sequence: TGTGCCAGCAGTGTAAGCGGGGGGCCTCTAAGTGAGCAGTTCTTC.

The V call is TRBV12-3 or TRBV12-4, the J call TRBJ1-1; 8 nucleotides agree with TRBD1. The CDR3 runs to 11 residues. Losses at the gene ends were 7 bases for V and 11 bases for J; bases not matched to a gene: 6. The CDR3 is CASTLRGLAFF. CDR3 DNA sequence: TGTGCCAGCACTCTCAGGGGGCTGGCTTTCTTT.

The rearrangement joins TRBV30 to TRBJ2-2, with D maybe TRBD1 (6 bases). The length of the CDR3 is 14 residues. V lost 5 bases and J lost 5, with 15 bases in between. Per germline, CDR1 GTSNPN and CDR2 SVGIG (reference sequence). Here the CDR3 DNA reads TGTGCCTGGTCAGGGACACGCTATACCGGGGAGCTGTTTTTT. Translation gives CAWSGTRYTGELFF.

V is TRBV2 and J is TRBJ2-6, with 10 positions matching TRBD1. This CDR3 comprises 17 residues. The V gene's germline CDR1 is SNHLY and CDR2 FYNNEI. V trimming: 4 bases; J trimming: 1 base; junction bases outside the gene matches: 4. The chain's CDR3 is CASSGQGAPSGANVLTF. DNA for the CDR3: TGTGCCAGCAGTGGACAGGGGGCCCCGTCTGGGGCCAACGTCCTGACTTTC.

This clone was seen at least ten times. Other DNA sequences in this specimen translate into the identical CDR3. The V and J genes are TRBV24-1 and TRBJ1-4; 7 bases map to TRBD1. The V segment lost 4 bases and the J segment 2 bases; nucleotides outside the gene matches: 3. Germline V gene lookup returns CDR1 KGHDR and CDR2 SFDVKD. The CDR3 runs 15 residues. This CDR3 reads CATSDPTGTNEKLFF. CDR3 DNA sequence: TGTGCCACCAGTGACCCGACAGGGACTAATGAAAAACTGTTTTTT.

This chain joins TRBV11-2 and TRBJ1-1; maybe TRBD1 (5 bases). Germline CDR1 and CDR2: SGHAT and FQNNGV. The CDR3 extends over 14 amino acids. V was clipped by 0 bases and J by 1 base, with 6 bases between them. CDR3 sequence reads: CASSLEGANTEAFF. In DNA, the CDR3 is TGTGCCAGCAGCTTAGAAGGGGCGAACACTGAAGCTTTCTTT.

The chain has TRBV5-1 and TRBJ2-2; tentatively, D is TRBD1 (6 bases). The CDR3 covers 15 residues. The V gene lost 3 bases and the J gene lost 6 bases, with 15 bases spanning the gap. CDR1 and CDR2 from the germline V gene are SGHRS and YFSETQ. The CDR3 nucleotides read TGCGCCAGCAGCTCGACAGGCCTAGGGGCCGGGGAGCTGTTTTTT. Amino acid sequence: CASSSTGLGAGELFF.

This sequence joins TRBV18 and TRBJ2-1; 8 bases agree with TRBD1. Germline values: CDR1 KGHSH, CDR2 LQKENI. The CDR3 totals 18 residues. V lost 4 bases, J lost 1 base, and 12 bases stayed unmatched. The CDR3 DNA sequence: TGTGCCAGCTCACGGGCAGGGGGCGCGTCTGGATCCTACAATGAGCAGTTCTTC. Its protein product is CASSRAGGASGSYNEQFF.

This clone was seen a handful of times. This chain uses TRBV5-8 with TRBJ1-5; D might be TRBD1 (6 bases). The germline V and J ends were trimmed by 2 bases and 3 bases, with 12 bases remaining between them. CDR3 length equals 15 residues. CDR1 and CDR2 from the germline V gene are SGHTS and YDEGEE. The CDR3 spells CASSLRDNHNQPQHF. DNA of the CDR3: TGTGCCAGCAGCTTAAGGGACAACCACAATCAGCCCCAGCATTTT.

The CDR3 DNA reads as TGTGCCAGCAGCCGTGGTAAGACAACCTACGAGCAGTACTTC. This codes for CASSRGKTTYEQYF. The chain combines TRBV5-8 with TRBJ2-7; D gene unclear. Germline values: CDR1 SGHTS, CDR2 YDEGEE. With 4 bases removed from V and 2 bases from J, the gap between germline ends came to 13 bases. CDR3 length: 14 residues.

V is TRBV19 and J is TRBJ1-5; 7 bases are a match to TRBD1. The J segment lost 2 bases and the V segment lost 0 bases, leaving 7 bases of the junction unmatched. CDR1 and CDR2 from the germline V gene are LNHDA and SQIVND (reference sequence). The CDR3 contains 17 residues. CDR3 sequence (DNA): TGTGCCAGTAGTATAGATAAAGGGGGCTGGGGCAATCAGCCCCAGCATTTT. This translates into CASSIDKGGWGNQPQHF.

The chain combines TRBV27 with TRBJ1-2; 10 nucleotides align to TRBD1. CDR3 length equals 14 residues. Germline lookup yields CDR1 MNHEY and CDR2 SMNVEV (reference sequence). V lost 5 bases and J lost 8; bases outside the gene matches: 8. CDR3 region: CASSVDRGHRGYTF. DNA of the CDR3: TGTGCCAGCAGTGTAGACAGGGGGCACCGGGGCTACACCTTC.

This chain links TRBV29-1 with TRBJ1-6; D might be TRBD1 (5 bases). The CDR3 sequence is 12 residues long. The germline gives CDR1 SQVTM, CDR2 ANQGSEA. Trimming removed 6 bases from V and 9 bases from J, with 12 bases in between. Here the CDR3 reads CSVQSGGSPLHF. In nucleotides, the CDR3 is TGCAGCGTCCAAAGCGGGGGTTCACCCCTCCACTTT.

Concerning this clone: This CDR3 is also generated by other DNA sequences in the sample. The CDR3: CASSSTSGGYEQYF. The CDR3 bases are TGCGCCAGCAGCTCCACCTCTGGGGGGTACGAGCAGTACTTC. The chain is built from TRBV5-1 and TRBJ2-7; D is perhaps TRBD2 (6 bases). The germline gives CDR1 SGHRS, CDR2 YFSETQ. The CDR3 totals 14 residues. The V end lost 3 bases, the J end lost 4 bases, and 14 bases lay between the germline ends.

The sample holds one count of this clone. CDR3 DNA: TGTGCCAGCAGCCGGACAGGGGAATTAAGCTATGGCTACACCTTC. Its protein product is CASSRTGELSYGYTF. This chain links TRBV3-1 (or the pseudogene TRBV3-2) with TRBJ1-2; TRBD1 matches at 9 bases. Germline V gives CDR1 LGHDT, CDR2 YNNKEL (reference sequence). This CDR3 is built from 15 residues. Germline trimming cut 4 bases from V and 4 bases from J; bases unmatched to any gene: 7.

The V call is TRBV2, the J call TRBJ2-5; a weak D match, TRBD2 (6 bases). CDR1 SNHLY and CDR2 FYNNEI come from the germline V gene. Between the trimmed V and J ends, which lost 8 bases and 5 bases, there was a span of 18 bases. The CDR3 sequence is 14 residues long. This CDR3 is CASSAETSPETQYF. DNA of the CDR3: TGTGCCAGCTCCGCCGAGACTAGTCCGGAGACCCAGTACTTC.

This chain uses TRBV18 with TRBJ1-1; 10 bases match TRBD1. CDR3 length: 16 amino acids. With V trimmed by 3 bases and J by 4 bases, 8 bases remained unmatched. Germline CDR1 is KGHSH and CDR2 is LQKENI. CDR3 sequence: CASSPNPGTGVTEAFF. CDR3 nucleotides: TGTGCCAGCTCACCGAACCCCGGGACAGGGGTCACTGAAGCTTTCTTT.

This chain uses TRBV27 with TRBJ1-2; tentative D call: TRBD1 (6 bases). Germline V gene data show CDR1 as MNHEY and CDR2 as SMNVEV (reference sequence). This CDR3 spans 13 amino acids. The ends were cut back, 3 bases at V and 3 bases at J, with 8 bases in the middle. CDR3 protein: CASSFDRYYGYTF. CDR3 coding DNA: TGTGCCAGCAGTTTCGACAGGTACTATGGCTACACCTTC.

This clone was counted a single time. The rearrangement uses TRBV4-1 and TRBJ2-3, with 8 bases matching TRBD1. Unmatched junction bases numbered 7, after V lost 4 bases and J lost 1 base. The CDR3 extends over 16 amino acids. Germline V gives CDR1 MGHRA, CDR2 YSYEKL. The CDR3 DNA reads TGCGCCAGCAGCCTCGGGGAGGACAGGGGCACAGATACGCAGTATTTT. Translating gives CASSLGEDRGTDTQYF.

This chain uses TRBV5-1 with TRBJ1-4, with TRBD1 matching 10 bases. Germline V CDR1 and CDR2: SGHRS, YFSETQ. Losses at the gene ends were 0 bases for V and 7 bases for J; bases not matched to a gene: 9. This CDR3 contains 17 residues. Written as DNA, the CDR3 is TGCGCCAGCAGCTTGGGGGCCGTAGGGACAGGGGCTGAAAAACTGTTTTTT. Amino acids: CASSLGAVGTGAEKLFF.

The CDR3 bases are TGTGCCAGCAGCTCGACAGGGGGGAAGGGCGAGCAGTACTTC. Amino acid sequence: CASSSTGGKGEQYF. V gene TRBV7-9 combines with J gene TRBJ2-7; TRBD1 matches at 9 bases. In germline, CDR1 is SEHNR, CDR2 FQNEAQ (reference sequence). The ends lost 4 bases at V and 6 bases at J; junction bases unmatched: 7. This CDR3 comprises 14 residues.

This clone was seen just once. The chain uses TRBV12-3 or TRBV12-4 and TRBJ1-1, with D unclear. This CDR3 spans 13 amino acids. V shed 6 bases and J shed 5 bases, with 13 bases lying between them. CDR3 loop: CASRPPGDTEAFF. The CDR3, as DNA: TGTGCCAGCAGGCCCCCCGGGGATACTGAAGCTTTCTTT.

CDR3 DNA: TGCAGCGTTGACCTAGGATCCTATGGCTACACCTTC. It codes for CSVDLGSYGYTF. The chain uses TRBV29-1 and TRBJ1-2; D gene unclear. V gave up 3 bases and J gave up 4 bases, with 9 bases separating them. CDR3 length equals 12 residues. Per the germline V gene, CDR1 is SQVTM and CDR2 is ANQGSEA. The variable domain in full, completed from reference TRBV29-1 and TRBJ1-2, reads SAVISQKPSRDICQRGTSLTIQCQVDSQVTMMFWYRQQPGQSLTLIATANQGSEATYESGFVIDKFPISRPNLTFSTLTVSNMSPEDSSIYLCSVDLGSYGYTFGSGTRLTVV.

V gene TRBV5-1 combines with J gene TRBJ2-1, with TRBD2 identical over 10 bases. The CDR3 totals 15 residues. Losses at the gene ends were 5 bases for V and 5 bases for J; bases not matched to a gene: 7. Looked up from germline, CDR1 is SGHRS and CDR2 is YFSETQ. The CDR3 DNA reads as TGCGCCAGCAGTTACGTAGCGGGGGGTAACAATGAGCAGTTCTTC. This codes for CASSYVAGGNNEQFF.

The chain combines TRBV27 with TRBJ2-5; 7 bases are shared with TRBD1. The J segment lost 5 bases and the V segment lost 5 bases, leaving 14 bases of the junction unmatched. CDR1 and CDR2 from the germline V gene are MNHEY and SMNVEV (reference sequence). The CDR3 loop spans 16 amino acids. In DNA, the CDR3 is TGTGCCAGCAGTCCCAGGACAGGTTGGGCCGTTGAGACCCAGTACTTC. It codes for CASSPRTGWAVETQYF.

The V call is TRBV5-1, the J call TRBJ1-4; no firm D call. V lost 2 bases, J lost 0 bases, and 20 bases lay in between. Germline-derived CDR1 and CDR2 are SGHRS and YFSETQ. The CDR3 sequence is 19 residues long. The CDR3 loop is CASSFRPRGLSATNEKLFF. For the CDR3, the DNA is TGCGCCAGCAGCTTTCGTCCCCGGGGTTTATCCGCAACTAATGAAAAACTGTTTTTT.

The chain has TRBV30 and TRBJ1-6; TRBD1 aligns across 7 bases. V gave up 4 bases and J gave up 4 bases; unmatched junction bases: 7. Germline lookup yields CDR1 GTSNPN and CDR2 SVGIG (reference sequence). CDR3 length: 15 residues. CDR3 protein: CAWKRDRAYNSPLHF. The CDR3 bases are TGTGCCTGGAAACGCGACAGGGCGTATAATTCACCCCTCCACTTT.